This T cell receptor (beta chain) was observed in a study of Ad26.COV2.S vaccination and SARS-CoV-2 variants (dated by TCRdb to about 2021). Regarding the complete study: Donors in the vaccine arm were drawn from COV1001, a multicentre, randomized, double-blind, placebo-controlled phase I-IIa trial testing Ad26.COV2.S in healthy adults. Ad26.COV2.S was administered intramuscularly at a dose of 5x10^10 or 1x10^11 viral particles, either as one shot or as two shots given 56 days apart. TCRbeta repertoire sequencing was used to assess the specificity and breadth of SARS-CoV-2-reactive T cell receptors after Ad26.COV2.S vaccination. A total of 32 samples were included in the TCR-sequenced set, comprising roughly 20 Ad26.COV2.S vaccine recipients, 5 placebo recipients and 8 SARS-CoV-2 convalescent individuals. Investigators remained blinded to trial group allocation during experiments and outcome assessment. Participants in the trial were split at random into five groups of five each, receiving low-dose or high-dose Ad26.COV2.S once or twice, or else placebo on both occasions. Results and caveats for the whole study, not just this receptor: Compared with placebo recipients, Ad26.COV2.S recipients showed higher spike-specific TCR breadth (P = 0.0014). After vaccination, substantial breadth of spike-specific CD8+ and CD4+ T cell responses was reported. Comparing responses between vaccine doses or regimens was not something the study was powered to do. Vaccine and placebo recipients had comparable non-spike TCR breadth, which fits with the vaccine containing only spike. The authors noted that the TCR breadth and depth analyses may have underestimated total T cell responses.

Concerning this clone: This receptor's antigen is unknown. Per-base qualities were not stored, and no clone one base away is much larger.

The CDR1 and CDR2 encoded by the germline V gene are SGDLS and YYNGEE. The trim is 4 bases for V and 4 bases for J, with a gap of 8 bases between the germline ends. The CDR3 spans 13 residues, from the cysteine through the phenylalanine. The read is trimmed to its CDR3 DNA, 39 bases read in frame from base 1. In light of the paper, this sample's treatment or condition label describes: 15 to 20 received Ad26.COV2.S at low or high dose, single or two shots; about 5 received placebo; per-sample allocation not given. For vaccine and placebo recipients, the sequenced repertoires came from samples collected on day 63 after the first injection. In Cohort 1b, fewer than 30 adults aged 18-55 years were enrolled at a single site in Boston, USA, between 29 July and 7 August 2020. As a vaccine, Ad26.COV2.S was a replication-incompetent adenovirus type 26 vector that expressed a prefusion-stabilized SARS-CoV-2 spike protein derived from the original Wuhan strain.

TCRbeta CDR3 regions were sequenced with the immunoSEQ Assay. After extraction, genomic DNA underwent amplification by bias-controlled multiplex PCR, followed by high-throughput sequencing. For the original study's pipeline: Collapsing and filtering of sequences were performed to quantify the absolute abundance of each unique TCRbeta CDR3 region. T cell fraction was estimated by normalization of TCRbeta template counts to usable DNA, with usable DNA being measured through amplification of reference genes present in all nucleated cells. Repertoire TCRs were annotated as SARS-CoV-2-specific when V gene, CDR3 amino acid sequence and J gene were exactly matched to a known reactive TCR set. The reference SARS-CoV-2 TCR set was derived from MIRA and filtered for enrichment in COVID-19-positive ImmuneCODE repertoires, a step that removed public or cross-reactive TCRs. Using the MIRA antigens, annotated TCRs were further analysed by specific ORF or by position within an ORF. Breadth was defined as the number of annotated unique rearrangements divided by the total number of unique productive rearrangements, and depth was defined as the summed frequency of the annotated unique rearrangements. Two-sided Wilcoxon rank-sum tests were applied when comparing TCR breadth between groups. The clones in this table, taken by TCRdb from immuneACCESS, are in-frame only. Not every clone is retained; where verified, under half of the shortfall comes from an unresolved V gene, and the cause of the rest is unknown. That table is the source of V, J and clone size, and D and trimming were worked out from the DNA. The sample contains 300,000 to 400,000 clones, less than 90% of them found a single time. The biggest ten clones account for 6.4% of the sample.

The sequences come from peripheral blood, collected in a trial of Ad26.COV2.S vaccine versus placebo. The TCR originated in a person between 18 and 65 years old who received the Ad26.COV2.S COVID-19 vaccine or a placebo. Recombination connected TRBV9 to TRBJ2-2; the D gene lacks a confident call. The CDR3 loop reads CASSRAVTGELFF. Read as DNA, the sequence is TGTGCCAGCAGCAGGGCTGTCACCGGGGAGCTGTTTTTT.